A single sample is the source of the 27 T cell receptor beta chains below, sequenced in a study of T cell clones after liver transplantation (dated by TCRdb to between 2019 and 2020). The method was the immunoSEQ multiplex PCR assay. Imported from immuneACCESS, the table was reduced by TCRdb to in-frame sequences with V and J called. These copies leave out some clones; in studies compared against another copy, an unresolved V gene accounts for under half, and the cause of the remainder is not known. The sample includes 45,000 to 60,000 clones, with approximately 87% observed a single time. The ten largest clones add up to roughly an eighth of the sample. The source material was CD8+ T cells from blood, sampled 12 months after liver transplant. Receptor source: a human patient who received a liver transplant. Post transplant, some T cells may arise from the graft donor.

This chain joins TRBV29-1 and TRBJ1-2; tentatively, D is TRBD1 (5 bases). From germline, CDR1 is SQVTM and CDR2 ANQGSEA. V lost 0 bases and J 5 bases, leaving 16 bases between the germline ends. CDR3 length: 15 residues. CDR3 sequence reads: CSVEDPDKVSYGYTF. CDR3 DNA: TGCAGCGTTGAAGATCCGGACAAAGTGTCTTATGGCTACACCTTC. Full variable domain (outside the CDR3, taken from reference TRBV29-1 and TRBJ1-2): SAVISQKPSRDICQRGTSLTIQCQVDSQVTMMFWYRQQPGQSLTLIATANQGSEATYESGFVIDKFPISRPNLTFSTLTVSNMSPEDSSIYLCSVEDPDKVSYGYTFGSGTRLTVV.

V is TRBV19 and J is TRBJ2-1; TRBD2 aligns across 9 bases. Germline V CDR1 and CDR2: LNHDA, SQIVND (reference sequence). The CDR3 spans 12 residues. The V segment lost 8 bases and the J segment 7 bases; nucleotides outside the gene matches: 3. This chain's CDR3 is CASAGLANEQFF. The CDR3 DNA follows: TGTGCCAGTGCTGGACTAGCGAATGAGCAGTTCTTC. Supplemented by reference TRBV19 and TRBJ2-1, the full variable domain reads DGGITQSPKYLFRKEGQNVTLSCEQNLNHDAMYWYRQDPGQGLRLIYYSQIVNDFQKGDIAEGYSVSREKKESFPLTVTSAQKNPTAFYLCASAGLANEQFFGPGTRLTVL.

The J gene is TRBJ2-2, the V gene TRBV5-1, with 7 positions matching TRBD2. Germline V lookup: CDR1 SGHRS, CDR2 YFSETQ. The CDR3 covers 16 residues. J lost 5 bases, V lost 9 bases, and 16 bases had no gene match. This CDR3 reads CATPKAAGEPTGELFF. CDR3 DNA sequence: TGCGCCACCCCTAAGGCGGCGGGAGAGCCGACCGGGGAGCTGTTTTTT.

This chain links TRBV5-1 with TRBJ2-7; D is unclear. V lost 0 bases and J lost 0, with 10 bases in between. The V gene's germline CDR1 is SGHRS and CDR2 YFSETQ. The CDR3 loop spans 15 amino acids. The CDR3: CASSLGAARSYEQYF. The CDR3 DNA reads as TGCGCCAGCAGCTTGGGGGCCGCCCGCTCCTACGAGCAGTACTTC.

The chain employs TRBV9 and TRBJ2-3; D may be TRBD2 (5 bases). V was trimmed by 0 bases and J by 2 bases, leaving 10 bases between them. Germline V lookup: CDR1 SGDLS, CDR2 YYNGEE. The CDR3 sequence is 15 residues long. CDR3 bases: TGTGCCAGCAGCGTAGATGAGGGAATCACAGATACGCAGTATTTT. Translated: CASSVDEGITDTQYF.

This chain connects TRBV7-9 to TRBJ2-2, with D perhaps matching TRBD2 (5 bases). There are 14 residues in the CDR3. V was shortened by 1 base and J by 4 bases, with 7 bases between the two germline ends. Germline V gene lookup returns CDR1 SEHNR and CDR2 FQNEAQ (reference sequence). DNA for the CDR3: TGTGCCAGCAGCTTAGGTGGGAGCACCGGGGAGCTGTTTTTT. Protein sequence: CASSLGGSTGELFF.

The rearrangement uses TRBV28 and TRBJ1-5; D call uncertain. V was shortened by 2 bases and J by 7 bases, with 9 bases between the two germline ends. Germline V gene sequence: CDR1 MDHEN, CDR2 SYDVKM. This CDR3 region has 13 residues. CDR3 in amino acids: CASSLGSGQPQHF. CDR3 DNA: TGTGCCAGCAGTTTAGGGAGTGGACAGCCCCAGCATTTT. Combining the CDR3 with reference TRBV28 and TRBJ1-5 gives the whole variable domain DVKVTQSSRYLVKRTGEKVFLECVQDMDHENMFWYRQDPGLGLRLIYFSYDVKMKEKGDIPEGYSVSREKKERFSLILESASTNQTSMYLCASSLGSGQPQHFGDGTRLSIL.

This clone was seen once. This chain joins TRBV7-8 and TRBJ1-2; D gene ambiguous. The CDR3 is made up of 15 amino acids. Trimming pared 1 base from V and 4 bases from J, leaving 13 bases between. Looked up from germline, CDR1 is SGHVS and CDR2 is FQNEAQ. The CDR3 sequence: CASSLGAPGLYGYTF. CDR3 coding DNA: TGTGCCAGCAGCTTAGGCGCCCCGGGTCTCTATGGCTACACCTTC.

The chain uses TRBV9 and TRBJ2-2; D gene uncertain. The CDR3 totals 13 residues. With 0 bases removed from V and 2 bases from J, the gap between germline ends came to 2 bases. Per the germline V gene, CDR1 is SGDLS and CDR2 is YYNGEE. The CDR3 sequence is CASSVGNTGELFF. CDR3 bases: TGTGCCAGCAGCGTAGGAAACACCGGGGAGCTGTTTTTT.

A single count supports this clone. The chain recombines TRBV15 with TRBJ2-1; D unresolved. This CDR3 is 15 amino acids long. CDR1 is LNHNV and CDR2 is YYDKDF in the germline V gene (reference sequence). V was shortened by 0 bases and J by 4 bases, with 10 bases between the two germline ends. The CDR3 DNA reads TGTGCCACCAGCAGAGATCGCCCGGTTTACAATGAGCAGTTCTTC. This translates into CATSRDRPVYNEQFF.

The rearrangement links TRBV18 to TRBJ2-3; TRBD2 aligns across 8 bases. In germline, CDR1 is KGHSH, CDR2 LQKENI. V gave up 5 bases and J gave up 1 base; unmatched junction bases: 17. The CDR3 spans 19 residues. The DNA of the CDR3 is TGTGCCAGCTCATTCCGACCTAGTCGGGAGGGTAAGGGCACAGATACGCAGTATTTT. Translated: CASSFRPSREGKGTDTQYF.

The chain has TRBV27 and TRBJ2-5, with TRBD1 identical over 8 bases. The CDR3 loop spans 17 amino acids. The germline gives CDR1 MNHEY, CDR2 SMNVEV (reference sequence). V was pared by 3 bases and J by 5 bases, with 14 bases of the junction left unmatched. CDR3 nucleotides: TGTGCCAGCAGTTTCGTAAGCAGGGCAGGGGGCGCGGAGACCCAGTACTTC. Amino acids: CASSFVSRAGGAETQYF.

The J gene is TRBJ1-1, the V gene TRBV28, with D possibly matching TRBD1 (6 bases). V shed 10 bases and J shed 4 bases, with 19 bases lying between them. Germline CDR1 reads MDHEN; CDR2 reads SYDVKM. This CDR3 contains 14 residues. The CDR3 nucleotides read TGTGCCACCACATTAAGGGGGGGGGTCACTGAAGCTTTCTTT. Translating gives CATTLRGGVTEAFF. The full variable domain, its missing parts supplied by reference TRBV28 and TRBJ1-1, is DVKVTQSSRYLVKRTGEKVFLECVQDMDHENMFWYRQDPGLGLRLIYFSYDVKMKEKGDIPEGYSVSREKKERFSLILESASTNQTSMYLCATTLRGGVTEAFFGQGTRLTVV.

The chain uses TRBV7-9 and TRBJ1-5; D remains ambiguous. This CDR3 comprises 12 residues. V was pared by 5 bases and J by 4 bases, with 6 bases between. Germline values: CDR1 SEHNR, CDR2 FQNEAQ (reference sequence). DNA of the CDR3: TGTGCCAGCAGCGACGGTAATCAGCCCCAGCATTTT. It codes for CASSDGNQPQHF.

V is TRBV27 and J is TRBJ2-7; perhaps TRBD2 as D (5 bases). Between the trimmed V and J ends, which lost 2 bases and 4 bases, there was a span of 9 bases. This CDR3 comprises 13 residues. Germline assignment: CDR1 MNHEY and CDR2 SMNVEV (reference sequence). The CDR3 DNA sequence: TGTGCCAGCAGTTTAAATGGGGAGTACGAGCAGTACTTC. As protein: CASSLNGEYEQYF.

This clone occurred many times. The chain recombines TRBV28 with TRBJ1-4, with D possibly matching TRBD1 (5 bases). The CDR3 totals 14 residues. The ends were cut back, 6 bases at V and 6 bases at J, with 14 bases in the middle. CDR1 and CDR2 from the germline V gene are MDHEN and SYDVKM. In DNA form, the CDR3 reads TGTGCCAGCAGACCCTCCAAGGGGTATGAAAAACTGTTTTTT. Translation gives CASRPSKGYEKLFF.

The chain is built from TRBV27 and TRBJ2-4; the D is unclear. Germline V gene data show CDR1 as MNHEY and CDR2 as SMNVEV (reference sequence). The V end lost 4 bases, the J end lost 6 bases, and 7 bases lay between the germline ends. The CDR3 spans 12 residues. The CDR3: CASSSAGNIQYF. CDR3 DNA sequence: TGTGCCAGCAGTTCCGCTGGAAACATTCAGTACTTC.

This chain links TRBV28 with TRBJ1-3, with D unresolved. The CDR3 sequence is 15 residues long. The V and J ends lost 4 bases and 4 bases respectively, with 14 bases between them. The germline V gene encodes CDR1 MDHEN and CDR2 SYDVKM. The CDR3 sequence: CASSYIGGTGNTIYF. Here the CDR3 DNA reads TGTGCCAGCAGTTATATCGGAGGAACGGGAAACACCATATATTTT.

CDR3: CASSLEPSGVFGYEQYF. The DNA of the CDR3 is TGTGCCAGCAGCTTAGAGCCTAGCGGGGTCTTCGGATACGAGCAGTACTTC. The chain couples TRBV7-2 to TRBJ2-7; TRBD2 aligns across 9 bases. Germline V lookup: CDR1 SGHTA, CDR2 FQGNSA. The trim removed 1 base at V and 4 bases at J, leaving 11 bases unmatched. The CDR3 consists of 17 residues.

The chain combines TRBV11-2 with TRBJ2-5; D tentatively fits TRBD1 or TRBD2 (6 bases each). V was clipped by 4 bases and J by 4 bases, with 25 bases between them. Germline V gene data show CDR1 as SGHAT and CDR2 as FQNNGV. The CDR3 extends over 18 amino acids. CDR3 nucleotides: TGTGCCAGCAGCTCGCAGTGGGGGGCAGGAGCGATTGGAGAGACCCAGTACTTC. The encoded protein is CASSSQWGAGAIGETQYF.

V usage is TRBV10-1 and J usage is TRBJ2-4; 7 bases fit TRBD1. CDR1 is WNHNN and CDR2 is SYGVQD in the germline V gene (reference sequence). This CDR3 region has 16 residues. V was clipped by 0 bases and J by 4 bases; unmatched bases: 6. The CDR3 coding sequence is TGCGCCAGCAGTGAGTCGACGGAGACAGGGAAAAACATTCAGTACTTC. This sequence encodes CASSESTETGKNIQYF.

The chain carries TRBV18 and TRBJ2-3, with TRBD2 matching 12 bases. The CDR3 is made up of 20 amino acids. Trimming removed 5 bases from V and 2 bases from J; junction bases left unmatched: 17. Per germline, CDR1 KGHSH and CDR2 LQKENI. CDR3 bases: TGTGCCAGCTCATTCTTCTATAGCCGGACTAGCGGGGACTTCACAGATACGCAGTATTTT. As protein: CASSFFYSRTSGDFTDTQYF.

Of note for this clone: Additional DNA sequences in this sample encode the identical CDR3. The chain couples TRBV5-1 to TRBJ1-1; TRBD1 aligns across 9 bases. Germline assignment: CDR1 SGHRS and CDR2 YFSETQ. The CDR3 has 15 residues. Trimming removed 2 bases from V and 1 base from J; junction bases left unmatched: 3. The CDR3 protein is CASSLEGQGNTEAFF. In DNA, the CDR3 is TGCGCCAGCAGCTTAGAGGGACAGGGGAACACTGAAGCTTTCTTT.

The chain uses TRBV4-1 and TRBJ2-7; 10 bases line up with TRBD2. There are 15 residues in the CDR3. V trimming: 4 bases; J trimming: 1 base; junction bases outside the gene matches: 4. Germline V gene lookup returns CDR1 MGHRA and CDR2 YSYEKL. The CDR3 nucleotides are TGCGCCAGCAGCCTCTTAGCGGGAGGTTCCTACGAGCAGTACTTC. Translated: CASSLLAGGSYEQYF.

This clone has just one count. The CDR3 reads CASTILGRPDVAFF. Written as DNA, the CDR3 is TGTGCCAGCACCATCCTAGGACGGCCGGATGTAGCTTTCTTT. V usage is TRBV7-8 and J usage is TRBJ1-1; D unresolved. Looked up from germline, CDR1 is SGHVS and CDR2 is FQNEAQ. The CDR3 consists of 14 residues. V lost 7 bases to trimming and J lost 10 bases, with 22 bases between them.

This clone was detected a few times. The chain is built from TRBV5-4 and TRBJ1-1; D might be TRBD1 (6 bases). Trimming removed 3 bases from V and 8 bases from J, with 20 bases in between. CDR3 length: 15 residues. The V gene's germline CDR1 is SGHNT and CDR2 YYREEE (reference sequence). DNA of the CDR3: TGTGCCAGCAGCTCCCTACAGGGTCGCCTGGGGGAAGCTTTCTTT. It translates to CASSSLQGRLGEAFF.

This chain uses TRBV4-3 with TRBJ2-7; the D gene is possibly TRBD1 (6 bases). Trimming removed 4 bases at V and 3 bases at J, with 13 bases between. CDR1 and CDR2 (germline): LGHNA, YSLEER. The CDR3 spans 14 residues. CDR3 sequence (DNA): TGCGCCAGCAGCCCCTACAGGGTGGGCTACGAGCAGTACTTC. Translated, it gives CASSPYRVGYEQYF.